The 31 T cell receptor beta chains in this list originate from one sample, sequenced in a study of shared clonotypes between healthy human individuals. TCRdb's table, derived via immunoSEQ multiplex PCR, lists solely in-frame clones and lacks some. Found here are some 550,000 clones, approximately 97% of them singletons; the top ten hold around 0.058%. Sequencing was performed on naive CD4+ T cells sorted from blood. The sample's subset: CD45RA+ positively selected. All receptors come from a woman in her thirties in good health.

The chain employs TRBV19 and TRBJ1-2; 10 positions agree with TRBD1. Trimming took 3 bases from V and 7 from J; bases not matched to a gene: 11. This CDR3 contains 16 residues. Germline-derived CDR1 and CDR2 are LNHDA and SQIVND (reference sequence). In DNA form, the CDR3 reads TGTGCCAGTAGTATGGAAGACAGGGGGCGAACTTCTGGCTACACCTTC. Translating it yields CASSMEDRGRTSGYTF.

The gene calls are TRBV7-2 and TRBJ1-4; D perhaps matches TRBD1 (5 bases). V lost 1 base to trimming and J lost 4 bases, with 10 bases between them. Germline assignment: CDR1 SGHTA and CDR2 FQGNSA. The CDR3 has 15 residues. CDR3 nucleotide sequence: TGTGCCAGCAGCTTAGGAGACAGAGATAATGAAAAACTGTTTTTT. The encoded protein is CASSLGDRDNEKLFF.

The chain joins TRBV27 to TRBJ2-7, with 7 bases fitting TRBD2. V shed 6 bases, J shed 4 bases, and the junction held 9 bases outside the gene matches. The CDR3 consists of 14 residues. Germline CDR1 is MNHEY and CDR2 is SMNVEV (reference sequence). For the CDR3, the DNA is TGTGCCAGCAGCCAGTGGGGGGGAGGGTACGAGCAGTACTTC. Translated, it gives CASSQWGGGYEQYF.

This chain links TRBV5-1 with TRBJ2-7, with D possibly TRBD1 on 6 matching bases. Trimming removed 4 bases from V and 3 bases from J, with 17 bases in between. Germline V CDR1 and CDR2: SGHRS, YFSETQ. The CDR3 runs 15 residues. CDR3 bases: TGCGCCAGCAGCAGAGGGACAAGCCAGTACTACGAGCAGTACTTC. Translation: CASSRGTSQYYEQYF.

The sample holds one count of this clone. The chain recombines TRBV27 with TRBJ2-5, with D possibly called TRBD1 or TRBD2 (5 bases each). The CDR3 covers 15 residues. The V end was cut by 0 bases, the J end by 1 base, with 9 bases between. The germline V gene has CDR1 MNHEY and CDR2 SMNVEV (reference sequence). CDR3 bases: TGTGCCAGCAGTTTATCAGGGGAGACCCAAGAGACCCAGTACTTC. Its translation is CASSLSGETQETQYF.

In its sample, this clone was seen once. This sequence joins TRBV9 and TRBJ1-6; D not resolved. The germline V gene has CDR1 SGDLS and CDR2 YYNGEE. The length of the CDR3 is 14 residues. The V gene lost 0 bases and the J gene lost 3 bases, with 4 bases spanning the gap. CDR3 amino acids: CASSVDSYNSPLHF. CDR3 DNA: TGTGCCAGCAGCGTAGACAGCTATAATTCACCCCTCCACTTT.

The V and J genes are TRBV11-2 and TRBJ1-2; TRBD1 might be the D (5 bases). Trimming took 5 bases from V and 4 from J, leaving 14 bases between them. The germline gives CDR1 SGHAT, CDR2 FQNNGV. The CDR3 consists of 14 residues. This CDR3 reads CASSLGTGVYGYTF. The CDR3, as DNA: TGTGCCAGCAGCCTGGGGACTGGGGTCTATGGCTACACCTTC.

The V gene is TRBV2, the J gene TRBJ1-3; D remains ambiguous. Germline lookup yields CDR1 SNHLY and CDR2 FYNNEI. V shed 5 bases and J shed 0 bases, with 14 bases lying between them. The CDR3 totals 16 residues. The CDR3 DNA reads TGTGCCAGCAGTCCCCCTACTAGAAGCTCTGGAAACACCATATATTTT. Protein: CASSPPTRSSGNTIYF.

The chain is built from TRBV5-1 and TRBJ2-3, with 9 bases identical to TRBD1. V shed 4 bases, J shed 3 bases, and the junction held 3 bases outside the gene matches. Per germline, CDR1 SGHRS and CDR2 YFSETQ. The CDR3 has 14 residues. The CDR3 DNA reads as TGCGCCAGCAGCGGGGGGACAGGGACAGATACGCAGTATTTT. This translates into CASSGGTGTDTQYF.

The rearrangement links TRBV2 to TRBJ1-4, with D perhaps matching TRBD1 (6 bases). Germline CDR1 is SNHLY and CDR2 is FYNNEI. V was trimmed by 0 bases and J by 7 bases, leaving 15 bases between them. This CDR3 is built from 16 residues. The CDR3 region has the DNA TGTGCCAGCAGTGAAGCGCCAGGGGCGCAAGGTGAAAAACTGTTTTTT. Translating gives CASSEAPGAQGEKLFF.

In the case of this clone: A read error may produce the germline difference seen at one junction end. This sequence joins TRBV28 and TRBJ2-1; D is unclear. The CDR3 runs to 16 residues. Germline CDR1 reads MDHEN; CDR2 reads SYDVKM. The CDR3 protein is CASSLPYWFSSNEQFF. The CDR3 DNA is TGTGCCAGCAGTTTGCCATACTGGTTCTCCTCCAATGAGCAGTTCTTC.

The chain has TRBV7-2 and TRBJ2-3; possibly TRBD1 or TRBD2 for D (6 bases each). The germline CDR1 and CDR2 sequences are SGHTA and FQGNSA. The CDR3 loop spans 15 amino acids. V lost 2 bases, J lost 2 bases, and 11 bases lay in between. In DNA form, the CDR3 reads TGTGCCAGCAGCTTAAGGGGGACTGCCACAGATACGCAGTATTTT. It yields the protein CASSLRGTATDTQYF. The whole variable domain, filled in from reference TRBV7-2 and TRBJ2-3, reads GAGVSQSPSNKVTEKGKDVELRCDPISGHTALYWYRQSLGQGLEFLIYFQGNSAPDKSGLPSDRFSAERTGGSVSTLTIQRTQQEDSAVYLCASSLRGTATDTQYFGPGTRLTVL.

This chain joins TRBV27 and TRBJ2-2; D is perhaps TRBD1 (5 bases). The CDR3 totals 17 residues. Per the germline V gene, CDR1 is MNHEY and CDR2 is SMNVEV (reference sequence). V was trimmed by 5 bases and J by 0 bases, leaving 16 bases between them. This CDR3 reads CASSPDDRPANTGELFF. The CDR3 DNA reads as TGTGCCAGCAGTCCGGACGACAGACCCGCGAACACCGGGGAGCTGTTTTTT.

This clone was counted a single time. This chain uses TRBV11-2 with TRBJ2-7, with D unresolved. From germline, CDR1 is SGHAT and CDR2 FQNNGV. This CDR3 is built from 15 residues. Deletions cut 4 bases from V and 2 bases from J, with 15 bases between. As DNA, the CDR3 is TGTGCCAGCAGCTCAGTGTCTCTCACCCCCTACGAGCAGTACTTC. Translating gives CASSSVSLTPYEQYF. The whole variable domain, remainder taken from reference TRBV11-2 and TRBJ2-7, is EAGVAQSPRYKIIEKRQSVAFWCNPISGHATLYWYQQILGQGPKLLIQFQNNGVVDDSQLPKDRFSAERLKGVDSTLKIQPAKLEDSAVYLCASSSVSLTPYEQYFGPGTRLTVT.

This clone was seen a single time. V usage is TRBV13 and J usage is TRBJ2-1, with D maybe TRBD2 (6 bases). The CDR3 length is 14 residues. The germline V and J ends were trimmed by 4 bases and 3 bases, with 10 bases remaining between them. In germline, CDR1 is PRHDT, CDR2 FYEKMQ (reference sequence). The CDR3 spells CASSSGGNYNEQFF. The CDR3 coding sequence is TGTGCCAGCAGCTCCGGAGGGAACTACAATGAGCAGTTCTTC.

This rearrangement joins TRBV4-1 to TRBJ1-6; TRBD1 is a possible D gene (5 bases). The CDR3 runs to 16 residues. Germline CDR1 is MGHRA and CDR2 is YSYEKL. Trimming removed 2 bases at V and 10 bases at J, with 18 bases between. The CDR3 DNA reads as TGCGCCAGCAGCCAAATCATCCAGGGTCACGAATCACCCCTCCACTTT. It is translated as CASSQIIQGHESPLHF.

The chain is built from TRBV4-1 and TRBJ2-1; 15 bases map to TRBD2. Germline-derived CDR1 and CDR2 are MGHRA and YSYEKL. The CDR3 loop spans 19 amino acids. With 0 bases clipped from V and 5 bases from J, the junction kept 8 bases outside the gene matches. Written as DNA, the CDR3 is TGCGCCAGCAGCCAAGATGCCCCGGGACTAGCGGGAGGTGACAATGAGCAGTTCTTC. As protein: CASSQDAPGLAGGDNEQFF.

The V call is TRBV5-1, the J call TRBJ1-5; a possible D gene is TRBD1 (5 bases). Germline V gene data show CDR1 as SGHRS and CDR2 as YFSETQ. V was cut by 4 bases and J by 3 bases, with 8 bases left in between. The CDR3 is 13 residues long. CDR3 amino acids: CASSQGLNQPQHF. The CDR3 nucleotides are TGCGCCAGCAGCCAGGGCCTCAATCAGCCCCAGCATTTT.

V gene TRBV28 combines with J gene TRBJ2-7, with D possibly being TRBD1 (6 bases). The CDR3 is made up of 13 amino acids. Germline CDR1 reads MDHEN; CDR2 reads SYDVKM. Trimming left V 5 bases short and J 6 bases short, with 14 bases between. The CDR3 DNA follows: TGTGCCAGCAGTCGGGACATACGAGCCGAGCAGTACTTC. Its translation: CASSRDIRAEQYF.

The V and J genes are TRBV5-4 and TRBJ2-7; 7 nucleotides line up with TRBD2. V dropped 2 bases and J dropped 6; count of bases not matched to a gene: 5. The V gene's germline CDR1 is SGHNT and CDR2 YYREEE (reference sequence). CDR3 size: 13 residues. The CDR3 is CASSFAGVSEQYF. DNA of the CDR3: TGTGCCAGCAGCTTTGCGGGAGTTAGCGAGCAGTACTTC.

CDR3 in amino acids: CAQLGQGAKEQYF. CDR3 DNA: TGTGCCCAACTGGGACAGGGGGCTAAAGAGCAGTACTTC. This chain links TRBV6-4 with TRBJ2-7, with TRBD1 identical over 12 bases. After removal of 11 bases from V and 7 bases from J, the junction contained 9 bases not matched to a gene. The CDR3 has 13 residues. Germline V gives CDR1 MRHNA, CDR2 SNTAGT.

This clone appeared a single time. The chain carries TRBV18 and TRBJ1-2, with 10 bases lining up with TRBD1. Germline-derived CDR1 and CDR2 are KGHSH and LQKENI. The ends lost 3 bases at V and 6 bases at J; junction bases unmatched: 4. This CDR3 contains 14 residues. The CDR3 DNA is TGTGCCAGCTCACCCAGTGGACAGGGGGATGGCTACACCTTC. Translation gives CASSPSGQGDGYTF.

The gene calls are TRBV7-2 and TRBJ2-2; the D is unclear. Germline V gives CDR1 SGHTA, CDR2 FQGNSA. The CDR3 loop spans 14 amino acids. V lost 5 bases and J 2 bases, leaving 9 bases between the germline ends. The CDR3 loop reads CASSEDLNTGELFF. The CDR3 DNA is TGTGCCAGCAGCGAGGACCTAAACACCGGGGAGCTGTTTTTT.

This sequence joins TRBV7-9 and TRBJ2-1; 12 nucleotides line up with TRBD1. Unmatched junction bases numbered 7, after V lost 5 bases and J lost 2 bases. Per the germline V gene, CDR1 is SEHNR and CDR2 is FQNEAQ (reference sequence). The CDR3 covers 17 residues. The CDR3 nucleotides are TGTGCCAGCAGCATGGGACAGGGGGCTCGGACCTACAATGAGCAGTTCTTC. Its protein product is CASSMGQGARTYNEQFF.

J is TRBJ1-6 and V is TRBV28; D is uncertain. Germline CDR1 MDHEN, CDR2 SYDVKM. CDR3 length: 15 residues. Trimming stripped 5 bases from V and 9 bases from J, with 17 bases between. CDR3 loop: CASSPHGSISSPLHF. DNA for the CDR3: TGTGCCAGCAGTCCCCACGGGAGTATTAGTTCACCCCTCCACTTT.

A single count supports this clone. The chain uses TRBV18 and TRBJ1-2, with 11 positions matching TRBD1. The CDR3 sequence is 14 residues long. CDR1 and CDR2 from the germline V gene are KGHSH and LQKENI. V lost 3 bases, J lost 8 bases, and 5 bases stayed unmatched. CDR3 in DNA: TGTGCCAGCTCACCCGGACAGGGGGCCGGAGGCTACACCTTC. Translated: CASSPGQGAGGYTF.

The chain links TRBV30 to TRBJ1-1; TRBD1 might be the D (5 bases). CDR3 size: 13 residues. Germline V gene lookup returns CDR1 GTSNPN and CDR2 SVGIG (reference sequence). V lost 3 bases and J lost 7, with 15 bases in between. CDR3 sequence (DNA): TGTGCCTGGAGGTTCGGGGGGGAGGGTGAAGCTTTCTTT. Protein sequence: CAWRFGGEGEAFF.

The chain uses TRBV6-1 and TRBJ2-1; 8 nucleotides agree with TRBD1. The V and J ends lost 4 bases and 10 bases, in that order; junction bases with no gene match: 12. Germline V CDR1 and CDR2: MNHNS, SASEGT. The CDR3 runs to 15 residues. The CDR3 nucleotides are TGTGCCAGCAGTGGATCCGGGACAGGTTTTCCAGAGCAGTTCTTC. Encoded protein: CASSGSGTGFPEQFF.

This chain uses TRBV18 with TRBJ2-3; 7 bases align to TRBD1. J was trimmed by 5 bases and V by 4 bases; bases with no gene match: 3. The CDR3 is 13 residues long. Germline V lookup: CDR1 KGHSH, CDR2 LQKENI. The CDR3 sequence is CASSRQGLDTQYF. The CDR3 DNA reads as TGTGCCAGCTCACGACAGGGTCTAGATACGCAGTATTTT.

The chain joins TRBV23-1 to TRBJ2-3; 7 bases are a match to TRBD1. TRBV23-1 is filed as an ORF, its function uncertain. The CDR3 is 18 amino acids. V gave up 3 bases and J gave up 1 base; unmatched junction bases: 13. CDR3 DNA: TGCGCCAGCAGTCAGGAGGTTTGGGACAGCCGACGCACAGATACGCAGTATTTT. Translation: CASSQEVWDSRRTDTQYF.

This chain connects TRBV30 to TRBJ2-7; perhaps TRBD2 as D (5 bases). The germline V and J ends were trimmed by 2 bases and 8 bases, with 22 bases remaining between them. The CDR3 extends over 15 amino acids. Looked up from germline, CDR1 is GTSNPN and CDR2 is SVGIG (reference sequence). CDR3 protein: CAWSSGLGVASKQYF. For the CDR3, the DNA is TGTGCCTGGAGTTCGGGCCTTGGGGTGGCTAGCAAGCAGTACTTC.